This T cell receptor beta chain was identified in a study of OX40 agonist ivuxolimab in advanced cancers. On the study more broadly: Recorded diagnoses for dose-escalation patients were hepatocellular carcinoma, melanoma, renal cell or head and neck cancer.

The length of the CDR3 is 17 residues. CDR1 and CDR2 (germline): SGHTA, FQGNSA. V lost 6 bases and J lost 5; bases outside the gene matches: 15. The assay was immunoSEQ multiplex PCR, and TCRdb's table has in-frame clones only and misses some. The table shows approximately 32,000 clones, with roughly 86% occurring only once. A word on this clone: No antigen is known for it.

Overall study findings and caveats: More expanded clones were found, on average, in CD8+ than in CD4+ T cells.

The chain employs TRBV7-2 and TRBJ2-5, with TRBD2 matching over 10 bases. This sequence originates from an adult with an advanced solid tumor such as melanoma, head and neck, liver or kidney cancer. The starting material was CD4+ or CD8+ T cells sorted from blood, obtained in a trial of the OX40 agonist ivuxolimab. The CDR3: CASSSRVAGGWSETQYF. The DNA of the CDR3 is TGTGCCAGCAGTTCAAGAGTAGCGGGGGGTTGGAGCGAGACCCAGTACTTC.